These 25 T cell receptor beta chains originate from one sample sequenced in a study of blood T cell repertoires in COVID-19. Profiled with immunoSEQ multiplex PCR; TCRdb holds only in-frame clones, not every one. The data show approximately 88,000 clones, 78% seen once. The sequenced sample was peripheral blood. These receptors were obtained from an older man with COVID-19, enrolled during active disease.

DNA for the CDR3: TGTGCCAGCAGCTATATGGTAGAGACCCAGTACTTC. Protein sequence: CASSYMVETQYF. V is TRBV12-3 or TRBV12-4 and J is TRBJ2-5, with D hard to call. The CDR3 sequence is 12 residues long. V was cut by 6 bases and J by 4 bases, with 9 bases left in between.

The chain couples TRBV2 to TRBJ2-4; no clear D. Between the trimmed V and J ends, which lost 4 bases and 4 bases, there was a span of 5 bases. From germline, CDR1 is SNHLY and CDR2 FYNNEI. This CDR3 spans 12 amino acids. The CDR3 region has the DNA TGTGCCAGCAGTGTCGAGAAAAACATTCAGTACTTC. This sequence encodes CASSVEKNIQYF.

J is TRBJ2-5 and V is TRBV7-9; 8 bases match TRBD1. The CDR3 length is 14 residues. Germline CDR1 is SEHNR and CDR2 is FQNEAQ (reference sequence). After removal of 5 bases from V and 4 bases from J, the junction contained 6 bases not matched to a gene. For the CDR3, the DNA is TGTGCCAGCAGCGCCGGACAGGGTGGAGAGACCCAGTACTTC. It codes for CASSAGQGGETQYF.

This chain connects TRBV28 to TRBJ1-2; maybe TRBD1 (5 bases). V was cut by 2 bases and J by 8 bases, with 12 bases left in between. This CDR3 has 13 amino acids. Germline V lookup: CDR1 MDHEN, CDR2 SYDVKM. CDR3 protein: CASSLVGVKGYTF. The CDR3 DNA reads as TGTGCCAGCAGTTTAGTAGGGGTGAAAGGCTACACCTTC.

The rearrangement uses TRBV21-1 and TRBJ2-1; the tabulated D call, TRBD2, remains unverified against the DNA. TRBV21-1 is recorded as a pseudogene. This CDR3 has 16 residues. CDR3 bases: TGTGCCAGCAGCAAAGTCATGGGACTAGCGCTAAATGAGCAGTTCTTC. Protein product: CASSKVMGLALNEQFF.

This clone showed up just a few times. The J gene is TRBJ1-5, the V gene TRBV7-8, with D maybe TRBD1 (6 bases). The CDR3 is made up of 14 amino acids. The V gene's germline CDR1 is SGHVS and CDR2 FQNEAQ. Trimming cost V 5 bases and J 5 bases, with 13 bases left between them. CDR3 protein: CASSANREDQPQHF. The DNA of the CDR3 is TGTGCCAGCAGCGCTAACAGGGAAGATCAGCCCCAGCATTTT.

J is TRBJ1-2 and V is TRBV19; possible D gene TRBD1, 5 bases. The CDR3 extends over 15 amino acids. V was shortened by 4 bases and J by 4 bases, with 16 bases between the two germline ends. Germline loops: CDR1 LNHDA, CDR2 SQIVND (reference sequence). This CDR3 is CASSTEYQGLYGYTF. CDR3 sequence (DNA): TGTGCCAGTAGTACGGAATATCAGGGTCTCTATGGCTACACCTTC.

The chain has TRBV10-3 and TRBJ2-2; D is uncertain. V was cut by 3 bases and J by 4 bases, with 9 bases left in between. The CDR3 totals 14 residues. CDR1 is ENHRY, CDR2 SYGVKD, per germline. The CDR3 nucleotides read TGTGCCATCAGTGACAGTGTATCCACCGGGGAGCTGTTTTTT. Translation: CAISDSVSTGELFF.

This chain links TRBV7-6 with TRBJ1-1; 7 positions match TRBD1. CDR1 SGHVS and CDR2 FNYEAQ come from the germline V gene. The CDR3 is made up of 15 amino acids. J gave up 5 bases and V 2 bases, and 8 bases lay outside the gene matches. Here the CDR3 reads CASSLSAGGGTEAFF. CDR3 DNA: TGTGCCAGCAGCTTATCAGCAGGGGGTGGGACTGAAGCTTTCTTT.

The V and J genes are TRBV5-1 and TRBJ2-1; D might be TRBD1 (6 bases). V gave up 5 bases and J gave up 5 bases, with 17 bases separating them. The germline gives CDR1 SGHRS, CDR2 YFSETQ. The CDR3 length is 15 residues. The CDR3 here is CASSLYQGLDNEQFF. Written as DNA, the CDR3 is TGCGCCAGCAGTTTATATCAGGGGCTCGACAATGAGCAGTTCTTC.

In its sample, this clone was seen once. The rearrangement joins TRBV19 to TRBJ2-7, with TRBD1 matching over 11 bases. With V trimmed by 5 bases and J by 6 bases, 12 bases remained unmatched. The germline V gene has CDR1 LNHDA and CDR2 SQIVND (reference sequence). The CDR3 sequence is 16 residues long. CDR3 nucleotides: TGTGCCAGTAGTGCTGCCCGGACAGGGGGCGCGGGCGAGCAGTACTTC. Encoded protein: CASSAARTGGAGEQYF.

This clone has a single count. CDR3 amino acids: CASSQDQGSGSSREQYF. CDR3 nucleotides: TGCGCCAGCAGCCAAGATCAAGGTAGCGGGAGTTCGCGAGAGCAGTACTTC. This chain links TRBV4-3 with TRBJ2-7, with TRBD2 matching 9 bases. Germline V gives CDR1 LGHNA, CDR2 YSLEER. Trimming took 0 bases from V and 7 from J; bases not matched to a gene: 13. This CDR3 region has 17 residues.

CDR3: CASSSRDSNQETQYF. The DNA for the CDR3 is TGTGCCAGCAGCAGCCGGGACAGCAACCAAGAGACCCAGTACTTC. The chain couples TRBV7-8 to TRBJ2-5; 7 bases align to TRBD1. In germline, CDR1 is SGHVS, CDR2 FQNEAQ. The CDR3 is 15 residues long. V shed 5 bases and J 0 bases; nucleotides not matched to a gene: 6. Together with reference TRBV7-8 and TRBJ2-5, the CDR3 gives the full variable domain: GAGVSQSPRYKVAKRGQDVALRCDPISGHVSLFWYQQALGQGPEFLTYFQNEAQLDKSGLPSDRFFAERPEGSVSTLKIQRTQQEDSAVYLCASSSRDSNQETQYFGPGTRLLVL.

V is TRBV5-1 and J is TRBJ1-6; unclear D gene. Looked up from germline, CDR1 is SGHRS and CDR2 is YFSETQ. This CDR3 is built from 16 residues. V lost 0 bases to trimming and J lost 4 bases, with 11 bases between them. The CDR3 DNA follows: TGCGCCAGCAGCTTGGTTGGGAGTCAATATAATTCACCCCTCCACTTT. This gives the protein CASSLVGSQYNSPLHF. The full variable domain, completed using reference TRBV5-1 and TRBJ1-6, is KAGVTQTPRYLIKTRGQQVTLSCSPISGHRSVSWYQQTPGQGLQFLFEYFSETQRNKGNFPGRFSGRQFSNSRSEMNVSTLELGDSALYLCASSLVGSQYNSPLHFGNGTRLTVT.

The chain employs TRBV19 and TRBJ2-5; weak D call: TRBD1 (6 bases). The CDR3 is 16 amino acids. Per the germline V gene, CDR1 is LNHDA and CDR2 is SQIVND (reference sequence). Trimming stripped 4 bases from V and 0 bases from J, with 15 bases between. Here the CDR3 reads CASSSPYDRYQETQYF. CDR3 in DNA: TGTGCCAGTAGTAGTCCTTATGACAGGTACCAAGAGACCCAGTACTTC.

The chain combines TRBV5-4 with TRBJ1-1, with a weak D call TRBD1 (6 bases). From germline, CDR1 is SGHNT and CDR2 YYREEE (reference sequence). This CDR3 is 14 amino acids long. Trimming removed 2 bases at V and 1 base at J, with 9 bases between. CDR3 loop: CASSFGQQNTEAFF. Written as DNA, the CDR3 is TGTGCCAGCAGCTTTGGACAGCAGAACACTGAAGCTTTCTTT.

The chain uses TRBV5-4 and TRBJ2-1; possible D gene TRBD2, 6 bases. Looked up from germline, CDR1 is SGHNT and CDR2 is YYREEE (reference sequence). The CDR3 covers 16 residues. V was clipped by 0 bases and J by 7 bases, with 17 bases between them. The CDR3 nucleotides read TGTGCCAGCAGCTTGGAGAGGAGCATTGGGGGGAATGAGCAGTTCTTC. Translated, it gives CASSLERSIGGNEQFF. The full variable domain, with the rest looked up from reference TRBV5-4 and TRBJ2-1, is ETGVTQSPTHLIKTRGQQVTLRCSSQSGHNTVSWYQQALGQGPQFIFQYYREEENGRGNFPPRFSGLQFPNYSSELNVNALELDDSALYLCASSLERSIGGNEQFFGPGTRLTVL.

This sequence joins TRBV24-1 and TRBJ2-1; 11 nucleotides agree with TRBD2. The CDR3 spans 13 residues. The V gene's germline CDR1 is KGHDR and CDR2 SFDVKD. V was clipped by 4 bases and J by 14 bases; unmatched bases: 6. The CDR3 spells CATSDPTTSGKFF. In nucleotides, the CDR3 is TGTGCCACCAGTGACCCTACGACTAGCGGGAAGTTCTTC.

The CDR3 DNA sequence: TGTGCCAGCAGTTACTCCATCACGACACGGTCACCCCTCCACTTT. This gives the protein CASSYSITTRSPLHF. The genes are TRBV6-2 or TRBV6-3 and TRBJ1-6; D gene uncertain. The V and J ends lost 0 bases and 10 bases respectively, with 13 bases between them. This CDR3 has 15 residues. CDR1 MNHEY and CDR2 SVGEGT come from the germline V gene.

V gene TRBV2 combines with J gene TRBJ1-1; D possibly corresponds to TRBD1 (6 bases). Germline assignment: CDR1 SNHLY and CDR2 FYNNEI. Trimming shortened V by 3 bases and J by 8 bases, and 16 bases separated the two germline ends. The CDR3 runs 14 residues. CDR3 amino acids: CASSDYGGGREAFF. The CDR3 coding sequence is TGTGCCAGCAGTGATTACGGCGGGGGGCGCGAAGCTTTCTTT.

This chain connects TRBV24-1 to TRBJ2-1, with 11 positions matching TRBD2. Per the germline V gene, CDR1 is KGHDR and CDR2 is SFDVKD. V dropped 1 base and J dropped 8; count of bases not matched to a gene: 9. This CDR3 contains 17 residues. The CDR3 region has the DNA TGTGCCACCAGTGATTTTAGCTTAGCGGGAGGGAGCCATGAGCAGTTCTTC. This sequence encodes CATSDFSLAGGSHEQFF.

This chain links TRBV28 with TRBJ2-7; D perhaps matches TRBD1 (7 bases). V was cut by 5 bases and J by 1 base, with 18 bases left in between. The CDR3 spans 16 residues. The germline V gene has CDR1 MDHEN and CDR2 SYDVKM. CDR3 in amino acids: CASSVGGTAVSYEQYF. Written as DNA, the CDR3 is TGTGCCAGCAGTGTCGGCGGGACAGCGGTGTCCTACGAGCAGTACTTC.

This clone was seen ten or more times. J is TRBJ1-1 and V is TRBV14; D is ambiguous. The CDR3 sequence is 12 residues long. V shed 2 bases and J shed 10 bases, with 11 bases lying between them. CDR1 and CDR2 from the germline V gene are SGHDN and FVKESK. The CDR3 DNA reads TGTGCCAGCAGCCAAAGCGGGATAGGAGCTTTCTTT. Its protein product is CASSQSGIGAFF.

V gene TRBV15 combines with J gene TRBJ2-7; D is possibly TRBD1 (6 bases). The CDR3 runs 15 residues. Trimming removed 0 bases at V and 2 bases at J, with 11 bases between. Germline CDR1 LNHNV, CDR2 YYDKDF (reference sequence). In DNA form, the CDR3 reads TGTGCCACCAGCAGAGATGGGGGCGGCGCCTACGAGCAGTACTTC. This translates into CATSRDGGGAYEQYF. Based on the CDR3 plus reference TRBV15 and TRBJ2-7, the full variable domain is DAMVIQNPRYQVTQFGKPVTLSCSQTLNHNVMYWYQQKSSQAPKLLFHYYDKDFNNEADTPDNFQSRRPNTSFCFLDIRSPGLGDTAMYLCATSRDGGGAYEQYFGPGTRLTVT.

The J gene is TRBJ1-4, the V gene TRBV7-9; D may be TRBD1 (5 bases). The CDR3 is 12 residues long. CDR1 is SEHNR, CDR2 FQNEAQ, per germline (reference sequence). Trimming removed 5 bases from V and 7 bases from J, with 8 bases in between. The CDR3 protein is CASSPTVEKLFF. The CDR3, as DNA: TGTGCCAGCAGCCCGACAGTTGAAAAACTGTTTTTT.